The clone carrying this TCR beta chain appeared many times. TCRdb passed the reads through MiXCR, listing each CDR3 protein once. This sample has over 90,000 distinct CDR3 sequences; 16% occur once, and the top ten carry roughly 8%. This sample was taken from a study of T cell repertoires in cytomegalovirus infection. CDR3 length: 12 amino acids. Between the trimmed V and J ends, which lost 6 bases and 0 bases, there was a span of 9 bases. Germline lookup yields CDR1 DFQATT and CDR2 SNEGSKA (reference sequence). Sequenced material: PBMCs. This TCR derives from a human donor in good health (CMV status not recorded). Some clones in this sample may be carry-over from other donors' samples. The chain employs TRBV20-1 and TRBJ2-7, with D perhaps matching TRBD1 (5 bases). The CDR3 sequence: CSATTDSYEQYF. DNA of the CDR3: TGCAGTGCCACGACAGACTCCTACGAGCAGTACTTC.